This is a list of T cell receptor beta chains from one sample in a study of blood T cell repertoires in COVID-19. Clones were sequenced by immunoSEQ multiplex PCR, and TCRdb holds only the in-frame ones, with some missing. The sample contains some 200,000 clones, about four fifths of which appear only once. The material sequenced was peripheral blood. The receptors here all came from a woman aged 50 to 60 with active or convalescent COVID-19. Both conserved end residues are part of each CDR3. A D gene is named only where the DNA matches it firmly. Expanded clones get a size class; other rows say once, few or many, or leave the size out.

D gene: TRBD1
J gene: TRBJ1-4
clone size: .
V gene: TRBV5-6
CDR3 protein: CASSLDRGPREKLFF
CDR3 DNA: TGTGCCAGCAGCTTGGACAGGGGGCCTAGAGAAAAACTGTTTTTT

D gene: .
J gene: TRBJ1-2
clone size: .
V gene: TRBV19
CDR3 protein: CASRGPSAIYGYTF
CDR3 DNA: TGTGCCTCCAGAGGCCCCTCCGCGATCTATGGCTACACCTTC

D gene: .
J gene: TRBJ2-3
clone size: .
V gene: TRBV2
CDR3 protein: CASSGALYSQYF
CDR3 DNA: TGTGCCAGCAGTGGGGCCCTGTACTCGCAGTATTTT

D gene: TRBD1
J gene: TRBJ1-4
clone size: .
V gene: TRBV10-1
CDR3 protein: CASSSGTAHEKLFF
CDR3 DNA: TGCGCCAGCAGTTCCGGGACAGCTCATGAAAAACTGTTTTTT

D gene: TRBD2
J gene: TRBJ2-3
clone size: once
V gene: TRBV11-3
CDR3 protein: CASSLGTSGSTDTQYF
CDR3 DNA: TGTGCCAGCAGCTTAGGGACTAGCGGGAGTACAGATACGCAGTATTTT

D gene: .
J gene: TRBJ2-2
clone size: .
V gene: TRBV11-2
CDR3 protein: CASSLVGGNTGELFF
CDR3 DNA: TGTGCCAGCAGCTTAGTTGGGGGCAACACCGGGGAGCTGTTTTTT

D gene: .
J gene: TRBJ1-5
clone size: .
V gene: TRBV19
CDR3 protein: CASSWGVNSNQPQHF
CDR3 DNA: TGTGCCAGTAGTTGGGGGGTTAATAGCAATCAGCCCCAGCATTTT

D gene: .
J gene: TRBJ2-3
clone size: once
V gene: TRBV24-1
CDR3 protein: CATSDWQGDTQYF
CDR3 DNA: TGTGCCACCAGTGACTGGCAGGGAGATACGCAGTATTTT

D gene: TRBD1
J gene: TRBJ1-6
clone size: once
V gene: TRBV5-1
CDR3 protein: CASSLGTGENSPLHF
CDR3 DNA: TGCGCCAGCAGCCTCGGGACAGGGGAAAATTCACCCCTCCACTTT

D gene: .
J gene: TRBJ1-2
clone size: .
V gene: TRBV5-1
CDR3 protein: CASSLDPGSPGYTF
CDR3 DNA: TGCGCCAGCAGCTTGGACCCAGGGTCCCCTGGCTACACCTTC

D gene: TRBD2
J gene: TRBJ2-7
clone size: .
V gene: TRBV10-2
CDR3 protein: CASSERDRGLTSGRNEQYF
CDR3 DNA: TGCGCCAGCAGTGAGCGGGACAGGGGTTTGACTAGCGGGAGAAACGAGCAGTACTTC

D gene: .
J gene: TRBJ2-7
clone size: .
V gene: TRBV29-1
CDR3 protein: CSVARPPSYEQYF
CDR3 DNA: TGCAGCGTTGCCAGGCCCCCATCCTACGAGCAGTACTTC

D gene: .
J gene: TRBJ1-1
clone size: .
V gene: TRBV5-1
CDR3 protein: CASSLHPGNTEAFF
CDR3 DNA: TGCGCCAGCAGCTTGCACCCAGGTAACACTGAAGCTTTCTTT

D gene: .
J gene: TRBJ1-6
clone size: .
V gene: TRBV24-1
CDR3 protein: CATTHGQTNSPLHF
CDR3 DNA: TGTGCCACCACCCATGGGCAGACAAATTCACCCCTCCACTTT

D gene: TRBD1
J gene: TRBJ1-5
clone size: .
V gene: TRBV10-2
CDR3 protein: CASSESKGAYSQPQHF
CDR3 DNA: TGCGCCAGCAGTGAGTCGAAGGGGGCGTATAGTCAGCCCCAGCATTTT

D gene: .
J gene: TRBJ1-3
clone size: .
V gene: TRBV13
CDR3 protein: CASSADRNTIYF
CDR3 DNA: TGTGCCAGCAGCGCGGACAGAAACACCATATATTTT

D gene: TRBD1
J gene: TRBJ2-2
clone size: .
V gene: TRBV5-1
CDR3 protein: CASSSPWDRGSANTGELFF
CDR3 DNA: TGCGCCAGCAGCTCTCCTTGGGACAGGGGCTCCGCGAACACCGGGGAGCTGTTTTTT

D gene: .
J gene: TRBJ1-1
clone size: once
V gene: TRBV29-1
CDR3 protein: CSAPGGWSQNTEAFF
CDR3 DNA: TGCAGCGCCCCGGGAGGCTGGTCCCAGAACACTGAAGCTTTCTTT

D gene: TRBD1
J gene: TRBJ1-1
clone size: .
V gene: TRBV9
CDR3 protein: CASSPRTGNTEAFF
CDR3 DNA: TGTGCCAGCAGCCCGAGGACAGGGAACACTGAAGCTTTCTTT

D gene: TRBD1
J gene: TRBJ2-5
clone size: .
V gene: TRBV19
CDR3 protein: CASSIVSRQGGETQYF
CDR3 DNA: TGTGCCAGTAGTATAGTTTCTCGACAGGGGGGAGAGACCCAGTACTTC

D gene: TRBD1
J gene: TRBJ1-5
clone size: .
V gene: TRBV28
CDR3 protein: CASRGQGDFRNQPQHF
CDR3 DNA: TGTGCCAGCAGGGGACAGGGGGATTTTCGCAATCAGCCCCAGCATTTT

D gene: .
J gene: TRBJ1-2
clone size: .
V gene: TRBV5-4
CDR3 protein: CASSYPRGREVGYTF
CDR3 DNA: TGTGCCAGCAGCTACCCTCGGGGGAGGGAAGTTGGCTACACCTTC

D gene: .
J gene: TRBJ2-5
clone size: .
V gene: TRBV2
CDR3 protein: CASSEARGAAETQYF
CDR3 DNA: TGTGCCAGCAGTGAAGCTCGCGGCGCAGCAGAGACCCAGTACTTC

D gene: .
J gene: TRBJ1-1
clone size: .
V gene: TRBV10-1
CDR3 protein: CASSNREEAFF
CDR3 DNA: TGCGCCAGCTCGAACAGGGAAGAAGCTTTCTTT

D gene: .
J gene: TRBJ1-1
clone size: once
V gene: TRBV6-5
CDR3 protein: CASSRGTENTEAFF
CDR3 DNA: TGTGCCAGCAGCCGCGGGACCGAGAACACTGAAGCTTTCTTT

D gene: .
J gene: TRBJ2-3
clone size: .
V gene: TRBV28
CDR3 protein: CASSLRGTDTQYF
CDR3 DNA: TGTGCCAGCAGTTTGAGAGGGACAGATACGCAGTATTTT

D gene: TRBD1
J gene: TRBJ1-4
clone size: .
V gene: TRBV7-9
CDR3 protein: CASSELQGSTNEKLFF
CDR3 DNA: TGTGCCAGCAGCGAGTTACAGGGGTCAACTAATGAAAAACTGTTTTTT

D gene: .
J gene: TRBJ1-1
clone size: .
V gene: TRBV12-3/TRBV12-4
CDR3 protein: CASSSGFSEAFF
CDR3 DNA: TGTGCCAGCAGTTCAGGCTTTTCTGAAGCTTTCTTT

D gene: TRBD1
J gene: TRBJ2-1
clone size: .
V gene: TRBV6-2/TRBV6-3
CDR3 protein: CASSYQETGQGNDEQFF
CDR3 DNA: TGTGCCAGCAGTTACCAGGAAACGGGACAGGGGAACGATGAGCAGTTCTTC

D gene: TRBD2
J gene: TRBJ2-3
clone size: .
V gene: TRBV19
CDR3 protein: CASSIASSGTDTQYF
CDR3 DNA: TGTGCCAGTAGTATCGCGTCTAGCGGAACAGATACGCAGTATTTT

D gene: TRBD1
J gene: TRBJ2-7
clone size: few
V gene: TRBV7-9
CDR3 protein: CASSLGQGIYEQYF
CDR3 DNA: TGTGCCAGCAGCTTAGGACAGGGGATCTACGAGCAGTACTTC

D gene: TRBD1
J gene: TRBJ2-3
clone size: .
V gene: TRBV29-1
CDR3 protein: CSVPGQQTDTQYF
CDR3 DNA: TGCAGCGTTCCGGGACAGCAAACAGATACGCAGTATTTT

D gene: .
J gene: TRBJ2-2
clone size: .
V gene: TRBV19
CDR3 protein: CASSKEPANTGELFF
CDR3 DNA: TGTGCCAGTAGTAAGGAGCCCGCGAACACCGGGGAGCTGTTTTTT

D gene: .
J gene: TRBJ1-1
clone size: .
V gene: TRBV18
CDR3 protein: CASSPQRNTEAFF
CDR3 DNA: TGTGCCAGCTCACCACAGAGGAACACTGAAGCTTTCTTT

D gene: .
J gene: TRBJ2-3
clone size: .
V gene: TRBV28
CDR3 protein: CASSLRGGTQYF
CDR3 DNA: TGTGCCAGCAGTTTACGGGGAGGTACGCAGTATTTT

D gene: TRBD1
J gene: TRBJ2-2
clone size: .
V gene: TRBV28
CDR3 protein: CASSKGTGTTGELFF
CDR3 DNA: TGTGCCAGCAGTAAGGGGACAGGTACCACCGGGGAGCTGTTTTTT

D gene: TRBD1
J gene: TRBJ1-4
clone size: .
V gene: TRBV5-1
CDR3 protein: CASSLMGQSNEKLFF
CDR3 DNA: TGCGCCAGCAGCTTAATGGGACAGAGTAATGAAAAACTGTTTTTT

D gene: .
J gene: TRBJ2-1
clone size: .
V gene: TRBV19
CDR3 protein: CASSIGGRNEQFF
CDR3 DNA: TGTGCCAGTAGTATTGGGGGGAGGAATGAGCAGTTCTTC

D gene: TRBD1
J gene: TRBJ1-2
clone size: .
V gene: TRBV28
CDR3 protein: CASSRPTGAGYGYTF
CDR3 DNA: TGTGCCAGCAGTCGGCCCACAGGGGCGGGGTATGGCTACACCTTC

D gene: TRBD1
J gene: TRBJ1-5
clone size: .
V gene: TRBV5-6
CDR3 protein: CASSLDRGGHQPQHF
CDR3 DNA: TGTGCCAGCAGCTTGGACAGGGGCGGGCATCAGCCCCAGCATTTT

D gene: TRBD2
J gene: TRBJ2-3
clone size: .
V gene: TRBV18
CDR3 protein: CASSPGTSGYTDTQYF
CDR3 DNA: TGTGCCAGCTCACCTGGGACTAGCGGGTACACAGATACGCAGTATTTT

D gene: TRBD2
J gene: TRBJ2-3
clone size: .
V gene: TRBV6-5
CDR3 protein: CASSQLAGAADTQYF
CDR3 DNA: TGTGCCAGCAGCCAACTAGCGGGAGCCGCAGATACGCAGTATTTT

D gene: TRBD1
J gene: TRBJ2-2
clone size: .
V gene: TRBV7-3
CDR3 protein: CASSPDRGAVTGELFF
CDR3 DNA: TGTGCCAGCAGCCCGGACAGGGGCGCTGTCACCGGGGAGCTGTTTTTT

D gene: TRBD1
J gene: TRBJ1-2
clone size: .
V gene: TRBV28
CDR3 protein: CASSLGGRWDREQAIYGYTF
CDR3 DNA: TGTGCCAGCAGTTTAGGGGGTAGATGGGACAGGGAACAGGCAATCTATGGCTACACCTTC

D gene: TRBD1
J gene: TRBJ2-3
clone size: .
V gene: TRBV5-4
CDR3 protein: CASSLGTAADTQYF
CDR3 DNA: TGTGCCAGCAGCCTCGGGACAGCGGCAGATACGCAGTATTTT

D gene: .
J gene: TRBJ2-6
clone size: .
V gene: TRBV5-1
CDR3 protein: CASSYGRGSGANVLTF
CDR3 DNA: TGCGCCAGCAGCTACGGGCGGGGCTCCGGGGCCAACGTCCTGACTTTC